This TCR beta chain was observed in a study of neurological immune-mediated disorders. Study-level findings and limits: CDR3 amino acid sequences of expanded clones were not shared across subjects, a result suggesting private repertoires in all groups. Multiple sclerosis, the disease with the least TCR clonal expansion, fell below healthy controls, whereas HTLV-1-associated myelopathy showed the most.

This clonotype was seen repeatedly, ten times or more. Its antigen remains unknown. A 10-nucleotide random UMI tagged transcripts in template-switch 5'RACE cDNA synthesis. Over 160 million TCR-beta sequences, together covering 15-18 subjects, were produced by every individual sequencing run that was carried out. TCRdb called the 5' RACE reads again in MiXCR, with one record for every CDR3 protein. The table shows around 14,000 distinct CDR3 sequences, with less than 11% occurring only once. The CDR3 runs to 14 residues. The V end lost 6 bases, the J end lost 3 bases, and 11 bases lay between the germline ends. In germline, CDR1 is SGHVS, CDR2 FNYEAQ.

This rearrangement joins TRBV7-6 to TRBJ2-2; D may match TRBD1 or TRBD2 (5 bases each). This TCR derives from a woman aged 40-49 years in good health. The sequenced sample was PBMCs. The CDR3 loop is CASSGGRDTGELFF. As DNA, the CDR3 is TGTGCCAGCAGTGGGGGACGGGACACCGGGGAGCTGTTTTTT. Full variable domain (rest looked up from reference TRBV7-6 and TRBJ2-2): GAGVSQSPRYKVTKRGQDVALRCDPISGHVSLYWYRQALGQGPEFLTYFNYEAQQDKSGLPNDRFSAERPEGSISTLTIQRTEQRDSAMYRCASSGGRDTGELFFGEGSRLTVL.